This T cell receptor beta chain was captured by sequencing in a study of T cells in Graves' hyperthyroidism and ophthalmopathy. Background on the study: At initial diagnosis, before any treatment had begun, peripheral blood was obtained.

Aged 18 to 65, the patients had hyperthyroidism that was newly diagnosed and had lasted under 2 months. Predating any ophthalmopathy symptoms, the blood sample was taken at first hyperthyroidism diagnosis. RNA transcripts were the template for amplifying TCR beta CDR3 regions. The primer set for the first-round RT-PCR of the TCR CDR3 was HTBI. MiXCR, run by TCRdb on the multiplex PCR reads, gives a single entry per CDR3 protein. The sample lists roughly 170,000 distinct CDR3 sequences, around 8.9% occurring once. This clonotype was detected only a few times. At one end the junction does not follow the germline gene, possibly because of a read error. This CDR3 is 16 amino acids long. Germline V gene data show CDR1 as MNHNS and CDR2 as SASEGT.

This receptor was taken from a woman between 18 and 29 years old with Graves' hyperthyroidism that later progressed to Graves' ophthalmopathy. The chain has TRBV6-1 and TRBJ2-2, with 12 bases aligning to TRBD1. The sequencing input was blood. This CDR3 is CATPGTGGASTGELSF. The CDR3 bases are TGTGCCACTCCCGGGACAGGGGGCGCGAGCACCGGGGAGCTGTCTTTT.